Included here is one T cell receptor beta chain sequence, with context. What it binds is unknown. The sample comes from a study of early T cells in non-severe SARS-CoV-2 infection. About the study: With bulk RNA from unsorted whole blood as input, sequencing yielded unpaired chains. Study-level points and caveats: The VDJdb matching leaned toward anti-spike CD8 responses and overlooked private and CD4 specificities.

Individual cDNA molecules were tagged with unique molecular identifiers. TCRdb re-called the 5' RACE reads with MiXCR, one entry per CDR3 protein. This table holds about 69,000 distinct CDR3 sequences, 3.5% to 6% found once. The CDR3 sequence is 14 residues long. The germline V and J ends were trimmed by 0 bases and 2 bases, with 5 bases remaining between them. Germline CDR1 SGDLS, CDR2 YYNGEE. The source was whole blood, collected at baseline. The clonotype comes from an adult who was a healthcare worker with PCR-confirmed SARS-CoV-2 infection or an uninfected control (not recorded which). The donor label of this sample is uncertain. The V and J genes are TRBV9 and TRBJ2-2; D remains ambiguous. CDR3 sequence reads: CASSVATNTGELFF. The DNA of the CDR3 is TGTGCCAGCAGCGTAGCTACAAACACCGGGGAGCTGTTTTTT.